The clone carrying this TCR beta chain was recorded once. What it recognizes is unknown. There were only Caucasian adults among the donors, and all lived in Nashville, Tennessee. This sample was included in a study of shared clonotypes between healthy human individuals. Points from the study as a whole: Among donors, the sharing of clonotypes was expected to be influenced by sequencing depth.

Input per replicate PCR of unsorted PBMC was 300 ng DNA, corresponding to tens of thousands of T cell genomes. Libraries were prepared by immunoSEQ multiplex PCR; TCRdb keeps only in-frame clonotypes and omits some of them. The data hold 400,000 to 600,000 clones, with around 75% observed a single time. The germline CDR1 and CDR2 sequences are SGHTA and FQGNSA. The CDR3 sequence is 13 residues long. Trimming cost V 7 bases and J 8 bases, with 14 bases left between them. The sequenced sample consisted of PBMCs. The chain carries TRBV7-2 and TRBJ1-4; the D gene is possibly TRBD1 (5 bases). This receptor was obtained from a woman aged 35 to 49 in good health. Some clones in this sample may be carry-over from other donors' samples. The CDR3 region is CASTPGAGEKLFF. In nucleotides, the CDR3 is TGTGCCAGCACCCCCGGGGCGGGGGAAAAACTGTTTTTT.